The 24 T cell receptor beta chains in this list originate from one sample, sequenced in a study of T cell responses to AZD1222 COVID-19 vaccine. Assay used: immunoSEQ multiplex PCR; TCRdb lists only in-frame clones, some missing. The sample lists 77,000 or so clones; about 91% were seen once. The specimen comprised peripheral blood, sampled on day 0 of AZD1222 vaccination. Receptors originate from an adult in good health.

V gene TRBV11-1 combines with J gene TRBJ1-1; tentatively, D is TRBD1 (5 bases). The germline V gene has CDR1 SGHAT and CDR2 FQDESV (reference sequence). Trimming removed 0 bases at V and 5 bases at J, with 13 bases between. This CDR3 spans 15 amino acids. CDR3 residues: CASSLALQGGTEAFF. In DNA form, the CDR3 reads TGTGCCAGCAGCTTAGCGTTGCAGGGAGGGACTGAAGCTTTCTTT.

This chain connects TRBV28 to TRBJ2-5, with D possibly being TRBD2 (5 bases). Trimming removed 5 bases at V and 5 bases at J, with 21 bases between. In germline, CDR1 is MDHEN, CDR2 SYDVKM. This CDR3 region has 16 residues. The CDR3 sequence: CASSNWEQAPGETQYF. The DNA for the CDR3 is TGTGCCAGCAGTAATTGGGAGCAAGCCCCGGGGGAGACCCAGTACTTC.

CDR3: CASSFREDRRNNQPQHF. CDR3 coding DNA: TGTGCCAGCAGTTTTAGAGAGGACAGACGGAACAATCAGCCCCAGCATTTT. The V gene is TRBV28, the J gene TRBJ1-5, with a tentative D call TRBD1 (6 bases). The CDR3 is 17 amino acids. V lost 3 bases and J lost 3, with 18 bases in between. Germline values: CDR1 MDHEN, CDR2 SYDVKM.

V usage is TRBV4-1 and J usage is TRBJ2-7; D uncertain. This CDR3 is built from 16 residues. CDR1 is MGHRA and CDR2 is YSYEKL in the germline V gene. The V and J ends lost 4 bases and 0 bases respectively, with 16 bases between them. The CDR3 DNA reads as TGCGCCAGCAGCCCCCTTGACATTCTCATCTCCTACGAGCAGTACTTC. Translation gives CASSPLDILISYEQYF.

This clone was observed once. The V call is TRBV5-1, the J call TRBJ1-1; tentative D call: TRBD1 (5 bases). V lost 3 bases and J 12 bases, leaving 15 bases between the germline ends. Per the germline V gene, CDR1 is SGHRS and CDR2 is YFSETQ. This CDR3 is 12 amino acids long. The CDR3 sequence: CASSSGPWDSFF. The CDR3 nucleotides read TGCGCCAGCAGCTCCGGCCCGTGGGACTCTTTCTTT.

This chain joins TRBV5-1 and TRBJ1-5; possible D gene TRBD1, 6 bases. Germline V CDR1 and CDR2: SGHRS, YFSETQ. Trimming took off 2 bases at V and 5 bases at J, with 8 bases between the two ends. The CDR3 extends over 13 amino acids. CDR3 bases: TGCGCCAGCAGCTTTGAGGGGGATCAGCCCCAGCATTTT. Translation: CASSFEGDQPQHF.

The sample holds a few counts of this clone. The chain links TRBV11-2 to TRBJ1-2, with D perhaps matching TRBD1 (5 bases). This CDR3 is 13 amino acids long. In germline, CDR1 is SGHAT, CDR2 FQNNGV. Trimming took off 4 bases at V and 9 bases at J, with 15 bases between the two ends. The CDR3 reads CASSSARDWSYTF. The CDR3 nucleotides are TGTGCCAGCAGCTCGGCCAGGGACTGGAGCTACACCTTC.

The chain recombines TRBV29-1 with TRBJ2-3; 7 bases map to TRBD1. There are 16 residues in the CDR3. With 5 bases clipped from V and 3 bases from J, the junction kept 14 bases outside the gene matches. From germline, CDR1 is SQVTM and CDR2 ANQGSEA. The CDR3: CSVPTGTVEGTDTQYF. CDR3 nucleotide sequence: TGCAGCGTTCCTACCGGGACAGTCGAGGGTACAGATACGCAGTATTTT.

This rearrangement joins TRBV2 to TRBJ2-5; D is undetermined. With 8 bases removed from V and 3 bases from J, the gap between germline ends came to 7 bases. This CDR3 is built from 11 residues. Germline V gene lookup returns CDR1 SNHLY and CDR2 FYNNEI. The CDR3 sequence is CASRTEETQYF. CDR3 DNA sequence: TGTGCCAGCCGGACGGAAGAGACCCAGTACTTC.

The rearrangement joins TRBV29-1 to TRBJ2-4; D is perhaps TRBD1 or TRBD2 (5 bases each). CDR3 length: 13 residues. CDR1 SQVTM and CDR2 ANQGSEA come from the germline V gene. V was trimmed by 7 bases and J by 5 bases, leaving 15 bases between them. CDR3 in amino acids: CSAPGPAENIQYF. CDR3 bases: TGCAGCGCCCCGGGACCGGCGGAAAACATTCAGTACTTC.

This chain uses TRBV27 with TRBJ2-7, with a weak D call TRBD1 (5 bases). Germline CDR1 MNHEY, CDR2 SMNVEV (reference sequence). The V gene lost 6 bases and the J gene lost 3 bases, with 18 bases spanning the gap. The CDR3 consists of 15 residues. The CDR3 sequence: CASSLYPGKFYEQYF. CDR3 nucleotide sequence: TGTGCCAGCAGCCTATATCCAGGGAAATTCTACGAGCAGTACTTC.

This sequence joins TRBV7-3 and TRBJ1-3, with D unclear. CDR3 length: 13 residues. From germline, CDR1 is SGHTA and CDR2 FQGTGA. The CDR3, as DNA: TGTGCGATCGACGTGAACTCTGGAAACACCATATATTTT. It codes for CAIDVNSGNTIYF.

This sequence joins TRBV7-3 and TRBJ1-2, with a possible D match to TRBD1 (5 bases). This CDR3 region has 14 residues. CDR1 is SGHTA and CDR2 is FQGTGA in the germline V gene. The V end lost 0 bases, the J end lost 7 bases, and 12 bases lay between the germline ends. In DNA, the CDR3 is TGTGCCAGCAGCTTAACGGCAGGGTATTCTGGCTACACCTTC. It specifies CASSLTAGYSGYTF.

The V and J genes are TRBV4-1 and TRBJ2-7; either TRBD1 or TRBD2 may fit D (6 bases each). In germline, CDR1 is MGHRA, CDR2 YSYEKL. The V end was cut by 4 bases, the J end by 6 bases, with 16 bases between. There are 14 residues in the CDR3. The CDR3 DNA follows: TGCGCCAGCAGCCTTTCCGGGGGCGGGACCGAGCAGTACTTC. Its translation: CASSLSGGGTEQYF.

The chain links TRBV5-6 to TRBJ2-1; a weak D match, TRBD2 (6 bases). The V gene's germline CDR1 is SGHDT and CDR2 YYEEEE. Deletions cut 3 bases from V and 2 bases from J, with 18 bases between. CDR3 length equals 17 residues. CDR3 loop: CASSWGSAGLPYNEQFF. CDR3 in DNA: TGTGCCAGCAGCTGGGGGTCTGCGGGGCTCCCCTACAATGAGCAGTTCTTC.

The CDR3 region has the DNA TGTGCCAGCAGCTCCGGGACAGGGAACACCGGGGAGCTGTTTTTT. It is translated as CASSSGTGNTGELFF. This chain joins TRBV7-6 and TRBJ2-2; 8 bases are shared with TRBD1. The V and J ends lost 4 bases and 1 base, in that order; junction bases with no gene match: 2. The CDR3 runs to 15 residues. Per the germline V gene, CDR1 is SGHVS and CDR2 is FNYEAQ.

The J gene is TRBJ2-2, the V gene TRBV15, with 12 bases that match TRBD2. Germline CDR1 reads LNHNV; CDR2 reads YYDKDF (reference sequence). This CDR3 contains 18 residues. Unmatched junction bases numbered 10, after V lost 3 bases and J lost 5 bases. The CDR3 coding sequence is TGTGCCACCAGCAGGGGACTAGCGGGCCACCAGGGGACCGGGGAGCTGTTTTTT. Its translation is CATSRGLAGHQGTGELFF.

This chain joins TRBV7-9 and TRBJ2-6, with D perhaps TRBD1 or TRBD2 (5 bases each). V was pared by 3 bases and J by 0 bases, with 15 bases between. The germline gives CDR1 SEHNR, CDR2 FQNEAQ (reference sequence). The CDR3 sequence is 18 residues long. The CDR3: CASSFWGSLVSGANVLTF. The CDR3 DNA follows: TGTGCCAGCAGCTTTTGGGGGTCGTTGGTCTCTGGGGCCAACGTCCTGACTTTC. Combining the CDR3 with reference TRBV7-9 and TRBJ2-6 gives the whole variable domain DTGVSQNPRHKITKRGQNVTFRCDPISEHNRLYWYRQTLGQGPEFLTYFQNEAQLEKSRLLSDRFSAERPKGSFSTLEIQRTEQGDSAMYLCASSFWGSLVSGANVLTFGAGSRLTVL.

This clone was seen only once. The genes are TRBV5-1 and TRBJ1-5; D is ambiguous. This CDR3 region has 12 residues. Between the trimmed V and J ends, which lost 1 base and 8 bases, there was a span of 7 bases. Per germline, CDR1 SGHRS and CDR2 YFSETQ. The CDR3 here is CASSLFGEPQHF. The DNA of the CDR3 is TGCGCCAGCAGCTTGTTTGGGGAGCCCCAGCATTTT.

This clone was recorded many times. The chain joins TRBV7-2 to TRBJ2-1; 10 bases match TRBD1. This CDR3 is built from 15 residues. Germline CDR1 SGHTA, CDR2 FQGNSA. V shed 4 bases and J 8 bases; nucleotides not matched to a gene: 8. This chain's CDR3 is CASSWTGGGGDEQFF. In DNA, the CDR3 is TGTGCCAGCAGCTGGACAGGGGGAGGTGGGGATGAGCAGTTCTTC.

The chain has TRBV3-1 (or the pseudogene TRBV3-2) and TRBJ1-1; unclear D gene. The CDR3 consists of 14 residues. Per the germline V gene, CDR1 is LGHDT and CDR2 is YNNKEL (reference sequence). Between the trimmed V and J ends, which lost 1 base and 9 bases, there was a span of 15 bases. This chain's CDR3 is CASSQVGFYRKAFF. CDR3 nucleotide sequence: TGTGCCAGCAGCCAAGTTGGATTTTACCGTAAAGCTTTCTTT.

The chain joins TRBV30 to TRBJ1-1; D ambiguous. The germline CDR1 and CDR2 sequences are GTSNPN and SVGIG (reference sequence). The CDR3 sequence is 13 residues long. Trimming shortened V by 0 bases and J by 1 base, and 6 bases separated the two germline ends. The CDR3 reads CAWSVGGNTEAFF. DNA for the CDR3: TGTGCCTGGAGTGTGGGCGGGAACACTGAAGCTTTCTTT.

The chain has TRBV3-1 (or the pseudogene TRBV3-2) and TRBJ1-5; D unclear. V was shortened by 3 bases and J by 3 bases, with 9 bases between the two germline ends. From germline, CDR1 is LGHDT and CDR2 YNNKEL (reference sequence). CDR3 length: 14 amino acids. The CDR3 loop reads CASSQGHLNQPQHF. DNA of the CDR3: TGTGCCAGCAGCCAGGGTCACCTCAATCAGCCCCAGCATTTT.

The rearrangement uses TRBV2 and TRBJ2-7, with 7 bases matching TRBD2. The CDR3 loop spans 15 amino acids. Germline loops: CDR1 SNHLY, CDR2 FYNNEI. V lost 4 bases to trimming and J lost 0 bases; unmatched junction nucleotides: 6. CDR3 coding DNA: TGTGCCAGCAGTGGCAGTGGCGGGAGCTCCTACGAGCAGTACTTC. It codes for CASSGSGGSSYEQYF.